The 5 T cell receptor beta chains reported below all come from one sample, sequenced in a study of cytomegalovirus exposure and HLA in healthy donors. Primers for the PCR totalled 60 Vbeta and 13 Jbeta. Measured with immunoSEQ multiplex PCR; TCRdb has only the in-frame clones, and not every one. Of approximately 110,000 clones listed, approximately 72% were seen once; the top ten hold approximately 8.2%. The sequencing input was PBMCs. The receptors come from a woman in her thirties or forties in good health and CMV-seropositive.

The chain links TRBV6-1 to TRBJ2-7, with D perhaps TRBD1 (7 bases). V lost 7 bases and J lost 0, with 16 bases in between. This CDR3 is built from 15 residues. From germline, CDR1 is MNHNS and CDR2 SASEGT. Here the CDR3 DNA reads TGTGCCAGCACTTGGAGGGGGCGAAGCTCCTACGAGCAGTACTTC. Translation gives CASTWRGRSSYEQYF.

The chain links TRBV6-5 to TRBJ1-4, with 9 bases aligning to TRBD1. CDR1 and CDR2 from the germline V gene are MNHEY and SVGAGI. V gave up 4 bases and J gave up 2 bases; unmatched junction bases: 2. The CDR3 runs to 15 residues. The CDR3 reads CASSWDRATNEKLFF. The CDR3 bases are TGTGCCAGCAGTTGGGACAGGGCGACTAATGAAAAACTGTTTTTT.

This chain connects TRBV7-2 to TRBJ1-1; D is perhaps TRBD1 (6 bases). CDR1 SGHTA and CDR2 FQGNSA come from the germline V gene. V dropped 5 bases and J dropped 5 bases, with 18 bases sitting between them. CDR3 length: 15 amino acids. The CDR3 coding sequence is TGTGCCAGCAGCCGGTCGTGGACAGCTAGAACTGAAGCTTTCTTT. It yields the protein CASSRSWTARTEAFF.

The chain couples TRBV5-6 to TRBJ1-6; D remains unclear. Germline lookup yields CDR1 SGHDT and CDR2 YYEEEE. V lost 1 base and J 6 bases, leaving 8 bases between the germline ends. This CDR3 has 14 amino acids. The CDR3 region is CASSLWYTNSPLHF. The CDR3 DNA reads TGTGCCAGCAGCTTGTGGTACACTAATTCACCCCTCCACTTT.

CDR3 amino acids: CASSSGKTGSYEQYF. CDR3 bases: TGTGCCAGCAGCTCGGGAAAGACAGGTTCCTACGAGCAGTACTTC. The chain has TRBV5-4 and TRBJ2-7; D might be TRBD1 (6 bases). Per germline, CDR1 SGHNT and CDR2 YYREEE (reference sequence). V was clipped by 3 bases and J by 1 base, with 14 bases between them. The CDR3 has 15 amino acids.